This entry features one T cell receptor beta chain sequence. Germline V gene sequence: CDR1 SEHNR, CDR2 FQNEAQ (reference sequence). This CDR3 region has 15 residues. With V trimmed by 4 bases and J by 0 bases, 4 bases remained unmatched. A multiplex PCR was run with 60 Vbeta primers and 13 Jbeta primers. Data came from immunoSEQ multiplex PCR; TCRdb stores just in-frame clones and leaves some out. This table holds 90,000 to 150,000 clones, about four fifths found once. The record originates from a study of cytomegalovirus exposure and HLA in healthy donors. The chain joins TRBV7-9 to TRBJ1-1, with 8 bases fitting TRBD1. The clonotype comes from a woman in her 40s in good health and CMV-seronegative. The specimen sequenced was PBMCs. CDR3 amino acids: CASSSPTGVNTEAFF. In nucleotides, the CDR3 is TGTGCCAGCAGCTCCCCGACAGGGGTGAACACTGAAGCTTTCTTT.